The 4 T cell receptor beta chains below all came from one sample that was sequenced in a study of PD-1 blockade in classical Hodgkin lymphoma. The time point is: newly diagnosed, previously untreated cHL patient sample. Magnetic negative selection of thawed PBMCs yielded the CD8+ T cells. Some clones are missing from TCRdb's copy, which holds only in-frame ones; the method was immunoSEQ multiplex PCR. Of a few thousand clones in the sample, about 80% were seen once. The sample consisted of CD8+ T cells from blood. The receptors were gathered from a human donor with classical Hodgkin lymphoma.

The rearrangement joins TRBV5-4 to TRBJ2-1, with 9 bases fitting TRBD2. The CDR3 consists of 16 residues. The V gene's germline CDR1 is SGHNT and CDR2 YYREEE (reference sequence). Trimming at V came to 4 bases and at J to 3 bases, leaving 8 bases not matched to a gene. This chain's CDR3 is CASSITGTSIYNEQFF. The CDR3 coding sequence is TGTGCCAGCAGCATCACCGGGACTAGCATCTACAATGAGCAGTTCTTC.

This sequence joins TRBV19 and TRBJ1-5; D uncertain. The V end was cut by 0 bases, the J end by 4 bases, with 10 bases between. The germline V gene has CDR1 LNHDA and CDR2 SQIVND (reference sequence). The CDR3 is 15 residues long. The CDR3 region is CASSIDYWGNQPQHF. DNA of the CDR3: TGTGCCAGTAGTATAGACTACTGGGGAAATCAGCCCCAGCATTTT.

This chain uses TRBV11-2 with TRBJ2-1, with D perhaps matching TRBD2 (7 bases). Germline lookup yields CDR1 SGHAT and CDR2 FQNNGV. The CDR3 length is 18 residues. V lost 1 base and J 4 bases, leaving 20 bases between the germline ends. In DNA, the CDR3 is TGTGCCAGCAGCTTAGCTCGCGGTGGGGGGGGCCGGTACAATGAGCAGTTCTTC. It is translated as CASSLARGGGGRYNEQFF.

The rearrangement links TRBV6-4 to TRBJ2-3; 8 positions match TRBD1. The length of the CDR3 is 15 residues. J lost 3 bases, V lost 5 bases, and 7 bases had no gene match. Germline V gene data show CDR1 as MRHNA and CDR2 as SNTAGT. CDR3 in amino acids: CASSSGQGATDTQYF. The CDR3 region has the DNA TGTGCCAGCAGTTCGGGGCAGGGGGCGACAGATACGCAGTATTTT.